This T cell receptor (beta chain) came from a study of cytomegalovirus exposure and HLA in healthy donors. This CDR3 spans 14 amino acids. The V gene's germline CDR1 is SGHRS and CDR2 YFSETQ. V was trimmed by 0 bases and J by 2 bases, leaving 9 bases between them. Study outcomes and limitations: Rarity held for most TCR sequences, but there were some public TCRs that occurred in many donors.

60 Vbeta and 13 Jbeta primers were used in PCR. The data were produced by immunoSEQ multiplex PCR, yet TCRdb's version contains in-frame clones alone and is incomplete. The sample has 90,000 to 110,000 clones; about 83% are singletons. This clone was seen a single time. The target antigen is unknown. The receptor's source is a man between 18 and 29 years old in good health and CMV-seronegative. Material: PBMCs. This chain joins TRBV5-1 and TRBJ2-7, with TRBD1 as a possible D gene (6 bases). CDR3 protein: CASSLAGQPYEQYF. In DNA form, the CDR3 reads TGCGCCAGCAGCTTGGCCGGACAGCCCTACGAGCAGTACTTC.